A single sample gave rise to the 8 T cell receptor beta chains below, sequenced in a study of T-cell memory formation after mild COVID-19. MiXCR, run by TCRdb on the 5' RACE reads, gives a single entry per CDR3 protein. The sample lists more than 450,000 distinct CDR3 sequences; more than 15% were seen once. The specimen was PBMCs or a T cell subset sorted from them (not recorded which). All receptors derive from an adult woman who had mild COVID-19 (a few samples of this study predate the infection). Cell type and time point are not known.

This clonotype has just a few counts. The rearrangement uses TRBV5-4 and TRBJ2-7; TRBD2 might be the D (6 bases). This CDR3 comprises 14 residues. Germline-derived CDR1 and CDR2 are SGHNT and YYREEE (reference sequence). Deletions cut 4 bases from V and 4 bases from J, with 15 bases between. CDR3 sequence reads: CASSLRDGYYEQYF. The CDR3 coding sequence is TGTGCCAGCAGCCTGCGGGACGGATATTACGAGCAGTACTTC.

This rearrangement joins TRBV6-5 to TRBJ1-6, with D possibly TRBD1 on 5 matching bases. V was pared by 4 bases and J by 0 bases, with 13 bases between. Germline V gene lookup returns CDR1 MNHEY and CDR2 SVGAGI. The CDR3 extends over 17 amino acids. The CDR3 DNA reads TGTGCCAGCAGTTTGGGGGATAGTAGCTCCTATAATTCACCCCTCCACTTT. It is translated as CASSLGDSSSYNSPLHF.

This clonotype has at least ten counts. J is TRBJ2-1 and V is TRBV5-1, with unresolved D. The CDR3 contains 15 residues. CDR1 is SGHRS, CDR2 YFSETQ, per germline. V gave up 4 bases and J gave up 0 bases, with 11 bases separating them. The CDR3 here is CASSPDPSSYNEQFF. DNA for the CDR3: TGCGCCAGCAGCCCGGACCCGAGCTCCTACAATGAGCAGTTCTTC.

This sequence joins TRBV12-3 or TRBV12-4 and TRBJ1-4, with 10 bases that match TRBD1. This CDR3 region has 16 residues. V trimming: 3 bases; J trimming: 6 bases; junction bases outside the gene matches: 7. CDR3 coding DNA: TGTGCCAGCAGTTTGTTTGGGGACAGGGGTGATGAAAAACTGTTTTTT. Residues: CASSLFGDRGDEKLFF.

The chain is built from TRBV7-2 and TRBJ2-5; D might be TRBD2 (6 bases). V shed 5 bases and J shed 1 base, with 14 bases lying between them. Germline V lookup: CDR1 SGHTA, CDR2 FQGNSA. The CDR3 length is 15 residues. The CDR3 loop is CASSPGDFSQETQYF. The CDR3 nucleotides are TGTGCCAGCAGCCCCGGGGACTTTTCCCAAGAGACCCAGTACTTC.

This clonotype was counted a few times. The gene calls are TRBV5-1 and TRBJ2-5; 10 nucleotides line up with TRBD2. The length of the CDR3 is 18 residues. The J segment lost 1 base and the V segment lost 1 base, leaving 10 bases of the junction unmatched. Germline V gene data show CDR1 as SGHRS and CDR2 as YFSETQ. The chain's CDR3 is CASSLWGLAGAGQETQYF. Here the CDR3 DNA reads TGCGCCAGCAGCTTGTGGGGGCTAGCGGGAGCGGGCCAAGAGACCCAGTACTTC.

The CDR3 region has the DNA TGTGCCAGCAGCCAGGGACAGGGCCTCCCCACAGATACGCAGTATTTT. This encodes CASSQGQGLPTDTQYF. The V and J genes are TRBV12-3 or TRBV12-4 and TRBJ2-3, with 9 bases lining up with TRBD1. The CDR3 totals 16 residues. The J segment lost 2 bases and the V segment lost 6 bases, leaving 9 bases of the junction unmatched.

CDR3 loop: CASRPRSGGNWGMNTEAFF. CDR3 coding DNA: TGTGCCAGCCGACCCCGATCAGGGGGTAACTGGGGGATGAACACTGAAGCTTTCTTT. The J gene is TRBJ1-1, the V gene TRBV5-6, with 7 bases fitting TRBD1. Germline CDR1 and CDR2: SGHDT and YYEEEE. The CDR3 has 19 residues. The V gene end was trimmed by 7 bases and the J gene end by 0 bases; junction bases not matched to a gene: 21.